This record looks at one T cell receptor (beta chain) sequence and its context. Its antigen is still unknown. This CDR3 has 15 amino acids. Per germline, CDR1 SGDLS and CDR2 YYNGEE. Trimming left V 4 bases short and J 1 base short, with 15 bases between. The record originates from a study of siplizumab effects on memory and regulatory T cells. Findings of the study overall: In controls, 26.9% of mappable alloreactive CD4+ clones were Treg-derived on average, versus 68.8% with siplizumab. The apparent diversity of naive T cells exceeded that of memory cells, and naive T cells seemed to make a major contribution to the alloresponse. Memory cells that were CD4+ and unstimulated gave rise to alloreactive sequences, which siplizumab significantly reduced. Among alloreactive clones, only a minor fraction mapped to unstimulated subsets.

Clones were sequenced by immunoSEQ multiplex PCR, and TCRdb holds only the in-frame ones, with some missing. The sample gives tens of thousands of clones, roughly 90% of which show up once; 0.2% to 0.3% is in the top ten. V and J are TRBV9 and TRBJ2-7; D unclear. The sample comprised naive CD4+ T cells sorted from blood. This TCR was recovered from a human donor in good health. The CDR3 DNA sequence: TGTGCCAGCAGCTTCTCCATCGGCGGTTCCTACGAGCAGTACTTC. Its translation: CASSFSIGGSYEQYF.